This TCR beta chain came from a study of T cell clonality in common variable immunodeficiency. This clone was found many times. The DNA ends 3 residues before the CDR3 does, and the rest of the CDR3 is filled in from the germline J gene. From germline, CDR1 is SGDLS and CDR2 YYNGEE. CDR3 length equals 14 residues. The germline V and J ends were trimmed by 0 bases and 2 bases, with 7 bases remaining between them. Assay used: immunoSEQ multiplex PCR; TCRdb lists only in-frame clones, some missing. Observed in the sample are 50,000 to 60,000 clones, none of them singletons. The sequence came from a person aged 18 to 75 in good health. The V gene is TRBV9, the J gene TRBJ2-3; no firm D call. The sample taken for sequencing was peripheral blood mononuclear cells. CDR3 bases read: TGTGCCAGCAGCGTAGTCTCAGTCACAGATACG. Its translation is CASSVVSVTDT. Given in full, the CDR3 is CASSVVSVTDTQYF. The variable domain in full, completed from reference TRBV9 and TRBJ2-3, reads DSGVTQTPKHLITATGQRVTLRCSPRSGDLSVYWYQQSLDQGLQFLIQYYNGEERAKGNILERFSAQQFPDLHSELNLSSLELGDSALYFCASSVVSVTDTQYFGPGTRLTVL.